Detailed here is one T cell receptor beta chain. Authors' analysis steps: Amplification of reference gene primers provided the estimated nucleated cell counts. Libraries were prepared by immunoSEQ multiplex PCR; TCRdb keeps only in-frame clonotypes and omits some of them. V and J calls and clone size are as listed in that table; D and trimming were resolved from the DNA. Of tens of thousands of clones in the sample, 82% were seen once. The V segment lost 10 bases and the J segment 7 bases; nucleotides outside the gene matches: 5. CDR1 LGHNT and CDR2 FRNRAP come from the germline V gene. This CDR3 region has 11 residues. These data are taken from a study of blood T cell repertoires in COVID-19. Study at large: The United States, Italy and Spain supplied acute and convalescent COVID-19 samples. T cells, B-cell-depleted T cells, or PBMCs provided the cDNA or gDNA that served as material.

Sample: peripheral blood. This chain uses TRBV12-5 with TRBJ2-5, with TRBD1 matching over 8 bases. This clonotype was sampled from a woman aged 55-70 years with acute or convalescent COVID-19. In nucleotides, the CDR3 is TGTGCTATCGGACAGGGAGGGACCCAGTACTTC. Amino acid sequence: CAIGQGGTQYF.